The 18 T cell receptor beta chains presented below share a single source sample, sequenced in a study of blood T cell repertoires in COVID-19. The method was immunoSEQ multiplex PCR; TCRdb's version includes in-frame clones alone and lacks a portion of them. The sample contains about 200,000 clones, roughly nine tenths of which appear only once. Sequences were obtained from peripheral blood. The receptors derive from a woman between 45 and 65 years old with acute or convalescent COVID-19.

In its sample, this clone was seen once. The chain recombines TRBV29-1 with TRBJ2-3, with a weak D call TRBD1 (6 bases). This CDR3 has 15 amino acids. The germline V gene has CDR1 SQVTM and CDR2 ANQGSEA. Trimming cost V 4 bases and J 0 bases, with 14 bases left between them. CDR3 DNA: TGCAGCGTTGTTTTTGGACAGATGAGCACAGATACGCAGTATTTT. Translation gives CSVVFGQMSTDTQYF.

V gene TRBV7-9 combines with J gene TRBJ2-2, with D possibly TRBD1 on 5 matching bases. Trimming shortened V by 0 bases and J by 6 bases, and 5 bases separated the two germline ends. This CDR3 region has 13 residues. Germline V gene sequence: CDR1 SEHNR, CDR2 FQNEAQ (reference sequence). CDR3 in DNA: TGTGCCAGCAGCTTAGCGACAGCCGGGGAGCTGTTTTTT. Amino acids: CASSLATAGELFF.

This chain joins TRBV5-6 and TRBJ1-1; TRBD1 matches 9 bases. Germline CDR1 is SGHDT and CDR2 is YYEEEE. This CDR3 spans 14 amino acids. The J segment lost 2 bases and the V segment lost 3 bases, leaving 2 bases of the junction unmatched. The CDR3 sequence is CASSWDRANTEAFF. DNA of the CDR3: TGTGCCAGCAGCTGGGACAGGGCCAACACTGAAGCTTTCTTT.

This clone has a handful of counts. The gene calls are TRBV10-3 and TRBJ1-1, with TRBD1 identical over 7 bases. Germline values: CDR1 ENHRY, CDR2 SYGVKD. The CDR3 totals 15 residues. Trimming cost V 3 bases and J 4 bases; bases outside gene matches: 8. CDR3 coding DNA: TGTGCCATCAGTGAACGACAGGGATCGGTCACTGAAGCTTTCTTT. Encoded protein: CAISERQGSVTEAFF.

The genes are TRBV12-3 or TRBV12-4 and TRBJ1-1; D ambiguous. Deletions cut 0 bases from V and 4 bases from J, with 6 bases between. The CDR3 loop spans 13 amino acids. The CDR3 sequence: CASSLARGTEAFF. The CDR3 DNA reads as TGTGCCAGCAGTTTAGCCAGAGGCACTGAAGCTTTCTTT.

The rearrangement uses TRBV19 and TRBJ1-5; 7 bases are shared with TRBD1. In germline, CDR1 is LNHDA, CDR2 SQIVND (reference sequence). This CDR3 comprises 14 residues. Trimming at V came to 6 bases and at J to 2 bases, leaving 4 bases not matched to a gene. The DNA of the CDR3 is TGTGCCAGTAGAGACGGACAGGGCAATCAGCCCCAGCATTTT. It yields the protein CASRDGQGNQPQHF.

This rearrangement joins TRBV4-1 to TRBJ2-1, with D tentatively TRBD1 (6 bases). Germline assignment: CDR1 MGHRA and CDR2 YSYEKL. V lost 1 base, J lost 3 bases, and 13 bases lay in between. CDR3 length equals 16 residues. CDR3 amino acids: CASSQVAQGYYNEQFF. The CDR3 coding sequence is TGCGCCAGCAGCCAAGTCGCACAGGGTTACTACAATGAGCAGTTCTTC.

The chain couples TRBV19 to TRBJ2-1; D is unclear. With 7 bases removed from V and 1 base from J, the gap between germline ends came to 17 bases. This CDR3 spans 16 amino acids. Per germline, CDR1 LNHDA and CDR2 SQIVND (reference sequence). The CDR3: CASKRNQLTSYNEQFF. The CDR3 coding sequence is TGTGCCAGTAAACGAAACCAGCTGACTTCCTACAATGAGCAGTTCTTC.

This clone has more than one count but fewer than ten. The rearrangement uses TRBV7-6 and TRBJ1-2; weak D call: TRBD1 (6 bases). This CDR3 region has 14 residues. With 5 bases removed from V and 7 bases from J, the gap between germline ends came to 17 bases. Germline CDR1 SGHVS, CDR2 FNYEAQ. The CDR3 DNA follows: TGTGCCAGCAGCCAGAGTACAGGGAATGGTGGCTACACCTTC. It specifies CASSQSTGNGGYTF.

The chain recombines TRBV9 with TRBJ1-3; TRBD1 aligns across 8 bases. Germline V gene sequence: CDR1 SGDLS, CDR2 YYNGEE. Unmatched junction bases numbered 6, after V lost 4 bases and J lost 0 bases. The CDR3 sequence is 16 residues long. CDR3 in amino acids: CASSPQGGISGNTIYF. In DNA, the CDR3 is TGTGCCAGCAGCCCACAGGGGGGGATCTCTGGAAACACCATATATTTT.

The chain couples TRBV11-1 to TRBJ1-2, with no clear D. The CDR3 spans 14 residues. Trimming removed 4 bases at V and 8 bases at J, with 17 bases between. The germline gives CDR1 SGHAT, CDR2 FQDESV (reference sequence). CDR3 DNA sequence: TGTGCCAGCAGCTCGACGGGCCCCACTAGAGGCTACACCTTC. Amino acids: CASSSTGPTRGYTF.

The rearrangement joins TRBV7-2 to TRBJ1-4; D not certain. V dropped 3 bases and J dropped 8 bases, with 10 bases sitting between them. Germline CDR1 reads SGHTA; CDR2 reads FQGNSA. CDR3 length: 13 residues. CDR3 amino acids: CASSFSIEEKLFF. The CDR3 DNA follows: TGTGCCAGCAGCTTTAGTATAGAGGAAAAACTGTTTTTT.

The V gene is TRBV7-9, the J gene TRBJ1-2; the D gene is possibly TRBD1 (6 bases). V was trimmed by 5 bases and J by 0 bases, leaving 25 bases between them. Germline V gene data show CDR1 as SEHNR and CDR2 as FQNEAQ (reference sequence). The CDR3 totals 19 residues. The CDR3 DNA is TGTGCCAGCAGCCACCCTACACTCGGAACAGGGTCTCCTAACTATGGCTACACCTTC. Amino acid sequence: CASSHPTLGTGSPNYGYTF.

This chain uses TRBV11-3 with TRBJ2-7, with D tentatively TRBD2 (6 bases). Trimming stripped 0 bases from V and 6 bases from J, with 9 bases between. The CDR3 spans 13 residues. Germline loops: CDR1 SGHNT, CDR2 YENEEA. CDR3 residues: CASSLEGGREQYF. For the CDR3, the DNA is TGTGCCAGCAGCTTAGAGGGGGGACGCGAGCAGTACTTC.

This sequence joins TRBV5-1 and TRBJ2-7; the D gene is possibly TRBD1 (6 bases). The V end lost 0 bases, the J end lost 1 base, and 11 bases lay between the germline ends. The CDR3 sequence is 15 residues long. Germline assignment: CDR1 SGHRS and CDR2 YFSETQ. The CDR3 is CASSLAGTLSYEQYF. CDR3 bases: TGCGCCAGCAGCTTGGCCGGGACACTATCCTACGAGCAGTACTTC.

This clone was counted between two and nine times. The chain combines TRBV7-9 with TRBJ2-3; maybe TRBD1 (5 bases). The germline V gene has CDR1 SEHNR and CDR2 FQNEAQ (reference sequence). The CDR3 spans 15 residues. Between the trimmed V and J ends, which lost 1 base and 1 base, there was a span of 9 bases. The CDR3 sequence: CASSLGREGTDTQYF. DNA for the CDR3: TGTGCCAGCAGCTTAGGCAGGGAAGGCACAGATACGCAGTATTTT.

This sequence joins TRBV5-8 and TRBJ1-2; a possible D gene is TRBD1 (5 bases). V shed 0 bases and J shed 4 bases, with 7 bases lying between them. In germline, CDR1 is SGHTS, CDR2 YDEGEE. The CDR3 runs to 13 residues. The CDR3 DNA sequence: TGTGCCAGCAGCTTGGGACAGAGCTATGGCTACACCTTC. Its translation: CASSLGQSYGYTF.

The chain has TRBV4-3 and TRBJ1-1; the D is unclear. The germline CDR1 and CDR2 sequences are LGHNA and YSLEER. The ends were cut back, 0 bases at V and 1 base at J, with 12 bases in the middle. The CDR3 loop spans 16 amino acids. CDR3 coding DNA: TGCGCCAGCAGCCAAGATAAATCCCCCCCGAACACTGAAGCTTTCTTT. It specifies CASSQDKSPPNTEAFF.